A selection of T cell receptor beta chains follows, all from one sample in a study of shared clonotypes between healthy human individuals. Using immunoSEQ multiplex PCR, the repertoire was profiled, and TCRdb retains in-frame clones only, with some absent. The table lists about 100,000 clones, 60% to 75% of them singletons, with 50% in the top ten. The specimen was memory CD8+ T cells sorted from blood. The origin of the receptors is a man aged 25 to 40 in good health. CDR3s include the opening cysteine and the closing phenylalanine or tryptophan. Fields, in order: V gene, D gene, J gene, CDR3 protein. D genes are given only for firm matches.

v_gene: TRBV10-3
d_gene: NA
j_gene: TRBJ2-7
CDR3aa: CAISESGWREQYF

v_gene: TRBV27
d_gene: TRBD1
j_gene: TRBJ2-3
CDR3aa: CASSQLTGASDTQYF

v_gene: TRBV9
d_gene: NA
j_gene: TRBJ2-1
CDR3aa: CASSVWRNPADEQFF

v_gene: TRBV9
d_gene: TRBD2
j_gene: TRBJ2-7
CDR3aa: CASSPWTSGNYEQYF

v_gene: TRBV9
d_gene: TRBD1
j_gene: TRBJ2-7
CDR3aa: CASSVEGQGNEQYF

v_gene: TRBV28
d_gene: NA
j_gene: TRBJ1-2
CDR3aa: CASGPNYGYTF

v_gene: TRBV21-1
d_gene: NA
j_gene: TRBJ2-3
CDR3aa: CASSTYRAVTDTQYF

v_gene: TRBV6-4
d_gene: NA
j_gene: TRBJ2-2
CDR3aa: CASSDAEANTGELFF

v_gene: TRBV11-2
d_gene: NA
j_gene: TRBJ2-3
CDR3aa: CASSLEFGTTSSGTQYF

v_gene: TRBV14
d_gene: NA
j_gene: TRBJ2-3
CDR3aa: CASSQVQFTDTQYF

v_gene: TRBV12-5
d_gene: NA
j_gene: TRBJ2-2
CDR3aa: CASAGTRAGELFF

v_gene: TRBV15
d_gene: TRBD2
j_gene: TRBJ2-3
CDR3aa: CATSRDLAGGADTQYF

v_gene: TRBV10-3
d_gene: NA
j_gene: TRBJ2-7
CDR3aa: CAISETGSYEQYF

v_gene: TRBV19
d_gene: TRBD1
j_gene: TRBJ2-7
CDR3aa: CARIDRGRYEQYF

v_gene: TRBV10-2
d_gene: NA
j_gene: TRBJ1-1
CDR3aa: CASSAKSDLNTEAFF

v_gene: TRBV25-1
d_gene: NA
j_gene: TRBJ2-2
CDR3aa: CASGLRAGELFF

v_gene: TRBV10-1
d_gene: TRBD1
j_gene: TRBJ1-5
CDR3aa: CASSDGTGGNQPQHF

v_gene: TRBV7-6
d_gene: NA
j_gene: TRBJ2-1
CDR3aa: CASSSDSPASSYNEQFF

v_gene: TRBV4-3
d_gene: NA
j_gene: TRBJ2-7
CDR3aa: CASSQGVRVEGEQYF

v_gene: TRBV4-1
d_gene: TRBD2
j_gene: TRBJ2-7
CDR3aa: CASGLAILDEQYF

v_gene: TRBV28
d_gene: TRBD1
j_gene: TRBJ2-7
CDR3aa: CASIPTGASYEQYF

v_gene: TRBV15
d_gene: NA
j_gene: TRBJ2-5
CDR3aa: CATSRDRNSGTQYF

v_gene: TRBV5-5
d_gene: NA
j_gene: TRBJ2-7
CDR3aa: CASSPWGYEQYF

v_gene: TRBV4-3
d_gene: NA
j_gene: TRBJ2-7
CDR3aa: CASSQDLGFYEQYF

v_gene: TRBV5-4
d_gene: NA
j_gene: TRBJ2-1
CDR3aa: CASSSDSTYNEQFF

v_gene: TRBV5-4
d_gene: NA
j_gene: TRBJ2-7
CDR3aa: CASSGPPPITSNYEQYF

v_gene: TRBV29-1
d_gene: NA
j_gene: TRBJ2-5
CDR3aa: CSVELQGVEETQYF

v_gene: TRBV15
d_gene: NA
j_gene: TRBJ2-7
CDR3aa: CATSRDRQAGQYF

v_gene: TRBV29-1
d_gene: TRBD1
j_gene: TRBJ1-2
CDR3aa: CSVERQGALAYGYTF

v_gene: TRBV28
d_gene: NA
j_gene: TRBJ2-3
CDR3aa: CASSFMPTADTQYF

v_gene: TRBV19
d_gene: TRBD2
j_gene: TRBJ2-1
CDR3aa: CATKVTSGSYNEQFF

v_gene: TRBV11-3
d_gene: NA
j_gene: TRBJ1-2
CDR3aa: CASSPRSDGYTF

v_gene: TRBV5-6
d_gene: NA
j_gene: TRBJ2-7
CDR3aa: CASSFSTFPGAYF

v_gene: TRBV9
d_gene: TRBD2
j_gene: TRBJ2-2
CDR3aa: CASSVGALRGLAGGLNTGELFF

v_gene: TRBV7-8
d_gene: NA
j_gene: TRBJ1-2
CDR3aa: CASSPSKAGGRYYGYTF

v_gene: TRBV5-4
d_gene: TRBD1
j_gene: TRBJ2-1
CDR3aa: CASSPDRDSAYNEQFF

v_gene: TRBV6-1
d_gene: TRBD2
j_gene: TRBJ2-5
CDR3aa: CASSRDVAGVQTQYF

v_gene: TRBV6-1
d_gene: NA
j_gene: TRBJ1-5
CDR3aa: CASSGRIYQPQHF

v_gene: TRBV6-1
d_gene: NA
j_gene: TRBJ2-7
CDR3aa: CASSYVQEPYEQYF

v_gene: TRBV19
d_gene: NA
j_gene: TRBJ1-1
CDR3aa: CASSMVQGLTEAFF

v_gene: TRBV5-5
d_gene: TRBD1
j_gene: TRBJ2-7
CDR3aa: CASSLASGTGVFEQYF

v_gene: TRBV28
d_gene: NA
j_gene: TRBJ2-3
CDR3aa: CASSTVILNTDTQYF

v_gene: TRBV28
d_gene: TRBD2
j_gene: TRBJ2-1
CDR3aa: CASSAGTSGTDEQFF

v_gene: TRBV19
d_gene: NA
j_gene: TRBJ2-7
CDR3aa: CASSPYLAPYEQYF

v_gene: TRBV30
d_gene: TRBD1
j_gene: TRBJ2-7
CDR3aa: CAWSLGQGAAYEQYF

v_gene: TRBV19
d_gene: TRBD2
j_gene: TRBJ2-5
CDR3aa: CASGLAGVETQYF

v_gene: TRBV6-1
d_gene: TRBD2
j_gene: TRBJ2-3
CDR3aa: CASSRGRSADTQYF

v_gene: TRBV7-3
d_gene: TRBD1
j_gene: TRBJ2-1
CDR3aa: CASSPPGQSYNEQFF

v_gene: TRBV11-2
d_gene: NA
j_gene: TRBJ2-1
CDR3aa: CASSFHHRAPNEQFF

v_gene: TRBV27
d_gene: NA
j_gene: TRBJ2-2
CDR3aa: CASSFYTNTGELFF

v_gene: TRBV7-9
d_gene: NA
j_gene: TRBJ2-7
CDR3aa: CASSPPGYGKEQYF

v_gene: TRBV25-1
d_gene: TRBD2
j_gene: TRBJ2-3
CDR3aa: CASSGKREGLSTDTQYF

v_gene: TRBV28
d_gene: NA
j_gene: TRBJ2-1
CDR3aa: CAIRPEAGVHEQFF

v_gene: TRBV7-9
d_gene: NA
j_gene: TRBJ2-1
CDR3aa: CASSWSYNEQFF